These T cell receptor beta chains were read from a single sample in a study of CD8 T cells in Susac syndrome. TCRdb re-analysed the immunoSEQ multiplex PCR reads in MiXCR, keeping a single row per CDR3 protein. The sample has about 300,000 distinct CDR3 sequences; approximately 85% are singletons. Sequenced sample: CD8+ T cells from PBMCs. The receptors here all came from a human donor with multiple sclerosis. The CDR3 runs from the conserved cysteine through the conserved F or W. D genes are given only for firm matches. The listing skips clone size in some rows; elsewhere it reads once, few, many or a size class.

D | size | J | V | DNA | CDR3
- | - | TRBJ2-1 | TRBV10-3 | TGTGCCATCAGGAAATACAGGGGGGGCTCCTACAATGAGCAGTTCTTC | CAIRKYRGGSYNEQFF
TRBD2 | - | TRBJ2-5 | TRBV28 | TGTGCCAGCAGTTTACCCCGGCGACTAGCGGGAGGGCCTGTGGAGACCCAGTACTTC | CASSLPRRLAGGPVETQYF
TRBD1 | - | TRBJ1-4 | TRBV28 | TGTGCCAGCTCACAGGGGATGGATGAAAAACTGTTTTTT | CASSQGMDEKLFF
- | - | TRBJ2-7 | TRBV13 | TGTGCCAGCAGCCAGTTACAGGGTTACGAGCAGTACTTC | CASSQLQGYEQYF
- | - | TRBJ2-5 | TRBV7-9 | TGTGCCAGCAGCTTAACCCGAGAGACCCAGTACTTC | CASSLTRETQYF
- | - | TRBJ1-1 | TRBV3-1 | TGTGCCAGCAGCCAAGAAGTTACCATAAGGGGGGACACTGAAGCTTTCTTT | CASSQEVTIRGDTEAFF
- | - | TRBJ2-2 | TRBV30 | TGTGCCTGGAGTGGAGGAACGAACACCGGGGAGCTGCTTTTT | CAWSGGTNTGELLF
- | - | TRBJ1-1 | TRBV19 | TGTGCCAGCCTCGAGGGGGGCGCTTTAGGCACTGAAGCTTTCTTT | CASLEGGALGTEAFF
- | - | TRBJ2-7 | TRBV24-1 | TGTGCCACCAGTGAAACCGGACAGCCCTACGAGCAGTACTTC | CATSETGQPYEQYF
- | - | TRBJ1-1 | TRBV4-3 | TGCGCCAGCAGCCCCGGGGTAGGGGACACTGAAGCTTTCTTT | CASSPGVGDTEAFF
- | few | TRBJ1-5 | TRBV7-9 | TGTGCCAGCTCCTCTCTCAATCAGCCCCAGCATTTT | CASSSLNQPQHF
- | - | TRBJ2-2 | TRBV27 | TGTGCCAGCAGTTCTTGGACAGTTAACACCGGGGAGCTGTTTTTT | CASSSWTVNTGELFF
TRBD2 | - | TRBJ2-1 | TRBV13 | TGTGCCAGCAGCGGAAACCACGGGACTAGCGAGTCCTACAATGAGCAGTTCTTC | CASSGNHGTSESYNEQFF
- | - | TRBJ1-1 | TRBV28 | TGTGCCAGCAGCTTGGAGGAGAACACTGAAGCTTTCTTT | CASSLEENTEAFF
- | - | TRBJ2-7 | TRBV28 | TGTGCCAGCAGTTCCTATCCCTACGAGCAGTACTTC | CASSSYPYEQYF
- | - | TRBJ1-5 | TRBV6-2/TRBV6-3 | TGTGCCAGCCAATCGAGCATCAGCCAGCCCCAGCATTTT | CASQSSISQPQHF
TRBD2 | - | TRBJ2-5 | TRBV6-1 | TGTGCCAGCAGTCCACCAGGACTAGCGGGAGCTGACCAAGAGACCCAGTACTTC | CASSPPGLAGADQETQYF
- | - | TRBJ2-3 | TRBV27 | TGTGCCAGCAACGGGGCGGGAATCACAGATACGCAGTATTTT | CASNGAGITDTQYF
- | - | TRBJ2-7 | TRBV14 | TGTGCCAGCAGCCAATTGTTACAGGGATTCTACGAGCAGTACTTC | CASSQLLQGFYEQYF
- | few | TRBJ2-2 | TRBV5-6 | TGTGCCAGCAGCTTAAGGGAGAGCACCGGGGAGCTGTTTTTT | CASSLRESTGELFF